This T cell receptor (beta chain) originates from a study of metastatic and nonmetastatic thyroid tumors. The study's findings and limits: Reportedly, malignant thyroid tumors had significantly higher TCR beta diversity than benign nodules, in blood and tumor.

In germline, CDR1 is MNHNS, CDR2 SASEGT. This CDR3 comprises 14 residues. V lost 5 bases to trimming and J lost 7 bases; unmatched junction nucleotides: 5. Every patient underwent thyroid surgery untreated. This clone was seen at least ten times. The antigen remains unidentified. TCRdb reprocessed the PCR reads using MiXCR. The sample records about 62,000 clones, roughly 4% being singletons. This TCR derives from a female donor with papillary thyroid cancer or a benign thyroid nodule (not recorded which). Some clones in this sample may be carry-over from other donors' samples. This chain connects TRBV6-1 to TRBJ2-1; 10 bases map to TRBD1. The sequenced material came from blood. The CDR3 region is CASSYDRGHNEQFF. In DNA, the CDR3 is TGTGCCAGCAGTTATGACAGGGGGCATAATGAGCAGTTCTTC.